Included here is one TCR beta chain sequence, with context. Its antigen is unknown. This entry comes from a study of cytomegalovirus exposure and HLA in healthy donors. The study ran its PCR with 60 Vbeta and 13 Jbeta primers. Assay: immunoSEQ multiplex PCR; the TCRdb copy retains only in-frame clones and omits some. The sample contains 100,000 to 120,000 clones, just under 80% of which appear only once. Study-level findings and limits: A later analysis found TCR association rates differed by HLA locus, highest for DRB1 and lowest for HLA-C. Later, an analysis showed that TCR beta chains associated with HLA were more clonally expanded than others that were equally common.

This clonotype was obtained from a male donor in good health and CMV-seronegative. The sequenced sample consisted of PBMCs.

CDR3 region: CAWSPGHTKDGNQPQHF. DNA of the CDR3: TGTGCCTGGAGTCCGGGACACACGAAGGACGGCAATCAGCCCCAGCATTTT. The rearrangement links TRBV30 to TRBJ1-5; TRBD1 is a possible D gene (6 bases). Germline V CDR1 and CDR2: GTSNPN, SVGIG (reference sequence). The germline V and J ends were trimmed by 2 bases and 2 bases, with 19 bases remaining between them. The CDR3 is 17 residues long.